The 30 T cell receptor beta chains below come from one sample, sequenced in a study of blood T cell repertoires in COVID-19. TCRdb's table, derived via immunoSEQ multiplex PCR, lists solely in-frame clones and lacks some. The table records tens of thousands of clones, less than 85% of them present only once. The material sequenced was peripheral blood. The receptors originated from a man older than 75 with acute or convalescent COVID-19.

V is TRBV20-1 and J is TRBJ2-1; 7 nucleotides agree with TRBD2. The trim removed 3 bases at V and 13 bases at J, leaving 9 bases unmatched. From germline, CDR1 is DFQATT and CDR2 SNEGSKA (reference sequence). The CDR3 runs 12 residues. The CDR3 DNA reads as TGCAGTGCTAGTTTGTGGGCGGGAGAACAGTTCTTC. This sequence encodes CSASLWAGEQFF.

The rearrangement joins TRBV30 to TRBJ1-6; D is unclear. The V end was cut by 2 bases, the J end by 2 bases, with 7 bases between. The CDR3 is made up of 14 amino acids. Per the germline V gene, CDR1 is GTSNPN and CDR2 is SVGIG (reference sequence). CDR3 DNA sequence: TGTGCCTGGAGTAGTAAGCCCTATAATTCACCCCTCCACTTT. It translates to CAWSSKPYNSPLHF.

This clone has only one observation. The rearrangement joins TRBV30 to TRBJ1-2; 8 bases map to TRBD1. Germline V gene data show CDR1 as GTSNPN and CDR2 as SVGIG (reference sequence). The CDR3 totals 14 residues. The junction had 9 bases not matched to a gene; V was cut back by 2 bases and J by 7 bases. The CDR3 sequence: CAWSRKTGVIGYTF. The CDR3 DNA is TGTGCCTGGAGTAGAAAGACAGGGGTTATTGGCTACACCTTC.

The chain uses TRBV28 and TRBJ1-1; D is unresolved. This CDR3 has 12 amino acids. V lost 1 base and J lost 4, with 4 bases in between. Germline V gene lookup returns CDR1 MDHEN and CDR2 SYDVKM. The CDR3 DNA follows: TGTGCCAGCAGTTTATTGGCCACTGAAGCTTTCTTT. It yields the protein CASSLLATEAFF.

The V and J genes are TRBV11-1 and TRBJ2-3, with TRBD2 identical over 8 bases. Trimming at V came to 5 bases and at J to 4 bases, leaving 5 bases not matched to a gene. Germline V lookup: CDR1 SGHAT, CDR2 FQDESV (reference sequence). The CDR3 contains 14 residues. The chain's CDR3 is CASSLGTRPDTQYF. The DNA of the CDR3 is TGTGCCAGCAGCCTCGGGACTAGACCAGATACGCAGTATTTT.

The CDR3 DNA reads as TGTGCCAGTAGTAAACCCGGGACAGGGGTTCTCTCTGGGGCCAACGTCCTGACTTTC. Protein: CASSKPGTGVLSGANVLTF. The rearrangement links TRBV19 to TRBJ2-6; 10 nucleotides line up with TRBD1. Germline V lookup: CDR1 LNHDA, CDR2 SQIVND (reference sequence). Unmatched junction bases numbered 9, after V lost 4 bases and J lost 0 bases. CDR3 length: 19 amino acids. The whole variable domain, filled in from reference TRBV19 and TRBJ2-6, reads DGGITQSPKYLFRKEGQNVTLSCEQNLNHDAMYWYRQDPGQGLRLIYYSQIVNDFQKGDIAEGYSVSREKKESFPLTVTSAQKNPTAFYLCASSKPGTGVLSGANVLTFGAGSRLTVL.

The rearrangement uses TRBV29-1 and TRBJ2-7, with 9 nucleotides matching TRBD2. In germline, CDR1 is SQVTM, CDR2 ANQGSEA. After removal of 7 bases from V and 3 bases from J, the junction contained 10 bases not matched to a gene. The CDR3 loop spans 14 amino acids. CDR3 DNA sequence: TGCAGCGCCATAAAGGCTAGCGGGAACTACGAGCAGTACTTC. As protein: CSAIKASGNYEQYF.

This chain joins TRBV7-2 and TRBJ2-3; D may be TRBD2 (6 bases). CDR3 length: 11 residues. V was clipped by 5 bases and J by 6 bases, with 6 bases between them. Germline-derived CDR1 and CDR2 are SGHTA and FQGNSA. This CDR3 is CASSGGDTQYF. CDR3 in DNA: TGTGCCAGCAGCGGGGGGGATACGCAGTATTTT.

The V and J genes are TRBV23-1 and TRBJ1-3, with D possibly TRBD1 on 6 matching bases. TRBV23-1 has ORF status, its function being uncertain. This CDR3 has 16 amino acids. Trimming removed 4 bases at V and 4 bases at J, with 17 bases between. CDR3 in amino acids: CASSPRTAGVGNTIYF. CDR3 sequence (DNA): TGCGCCAGCAGTCCGCGGACGGCAGGGGTGGGAAACACCATATATTTT.

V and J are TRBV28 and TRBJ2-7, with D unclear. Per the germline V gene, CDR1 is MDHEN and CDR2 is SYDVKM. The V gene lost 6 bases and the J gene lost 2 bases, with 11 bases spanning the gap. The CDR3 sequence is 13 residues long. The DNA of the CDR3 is TGTGCCAGCAGAACGCCGAACACCTACGAGCAGTACTTC. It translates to CASRTPNTYEQYF.

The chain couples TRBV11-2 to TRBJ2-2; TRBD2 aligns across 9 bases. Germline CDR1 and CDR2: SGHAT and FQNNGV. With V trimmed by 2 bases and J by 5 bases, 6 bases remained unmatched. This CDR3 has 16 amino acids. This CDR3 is CASSLRASGETGELFF. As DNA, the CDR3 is TGTGCCAGCAGCTTAAGGGCTAGCGGGGAAACCGGGGAGCTGTTTTTT.

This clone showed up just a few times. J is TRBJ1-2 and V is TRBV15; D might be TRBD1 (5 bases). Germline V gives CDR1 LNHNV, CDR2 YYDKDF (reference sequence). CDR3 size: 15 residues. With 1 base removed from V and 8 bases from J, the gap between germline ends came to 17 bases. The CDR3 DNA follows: TGTGCCACCAGCAGAGGTGGAGCAGGGAGGAACGGCTACACCTTC. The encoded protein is CATSRGGAGRNGYTF.

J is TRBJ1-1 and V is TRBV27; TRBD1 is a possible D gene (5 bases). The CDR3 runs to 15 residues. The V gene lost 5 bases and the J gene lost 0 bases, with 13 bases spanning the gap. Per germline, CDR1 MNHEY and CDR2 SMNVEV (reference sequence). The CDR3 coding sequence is TGTGCCAGCAGTCCTGGGGCAGGGCTGAACACTGAAGCTTTCTTT. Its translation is CASSPGAGLNTEAFF.

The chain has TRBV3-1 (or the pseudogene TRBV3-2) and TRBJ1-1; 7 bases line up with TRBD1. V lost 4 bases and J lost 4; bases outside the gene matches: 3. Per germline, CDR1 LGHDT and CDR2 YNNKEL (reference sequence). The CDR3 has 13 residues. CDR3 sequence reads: CASSLGGLTEAFF. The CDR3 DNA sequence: TGTGCCAGCAGCCTAGGGGGCCTCACTGAAGCTTTCTTT.

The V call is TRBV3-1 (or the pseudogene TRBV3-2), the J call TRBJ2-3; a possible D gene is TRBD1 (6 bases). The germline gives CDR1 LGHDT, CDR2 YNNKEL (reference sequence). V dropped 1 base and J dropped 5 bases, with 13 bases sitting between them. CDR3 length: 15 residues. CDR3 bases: TGTGCCAGCAGCCAAGTAGGGGGATTGGGAGATACGCAGTATTTT. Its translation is CASSQVGGLGDTQYF.

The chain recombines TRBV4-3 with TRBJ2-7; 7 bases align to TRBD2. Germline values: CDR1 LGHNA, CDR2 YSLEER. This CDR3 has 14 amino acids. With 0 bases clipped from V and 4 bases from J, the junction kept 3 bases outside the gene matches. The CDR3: CASSQDPGGYEQYF. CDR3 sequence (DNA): TGCGCCAGCAGCCAAGATCCCGGGGGGTACGAGCAGTACTTC.

DNA of the CDR3: TGTGCCAGCAGCTTAGCGTGGCAGGTTGGCGAGCAGTACTTC. Protein product: CASSLAWQVGEQYF. The chain links TRBV7-9 to TRBJ2-7, with D hard to call. The CDR3 covers 14 residues. The V gene lost 0 bases and the J gene lost 6 bases, with 12 bases spanning the gap. CDR1 is SEHNR and CDR2 is FQNEAQ in the germline V gene (reference sequence).

The CDR3: CASSPTGAFYEQYF. The CDR3 DNA sequence: TGTGCCAGTAGCCCGACTGGCGCTTTCTACGAGCAGTACTTC. This chain joins TRBV19 and TRBJ2-7; no reliable D call. In germline, CDR1 is LNHDA, CDR2 SQIVND (reference sequence). This CDR3 region has 14 residues. V lost 6 bases and J 3 bases, leaving 15 bases between the germline ends. The variable domain in full, with the rest retrieved from reference TRBV19 and TRBJ2-7, is DGGITQSPKYLFRKEGQNVTLSCEQNLNHDAMYWYRQDPGQGLRLIYYSQIVNDFQKGDIAEGYSVSREKKESFPLTVTSAQKNPTAFYLCASSPTGAFYEQYFGPGTRLTVT.

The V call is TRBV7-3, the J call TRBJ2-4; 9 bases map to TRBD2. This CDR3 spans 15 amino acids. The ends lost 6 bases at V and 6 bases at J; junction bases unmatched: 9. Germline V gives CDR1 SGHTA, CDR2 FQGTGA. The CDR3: CASRPNSGSGNIQYF. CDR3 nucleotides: TGTGCCAGCAGACCAAATAGCGGGAGTGGAAACATTCAGTACTTC.

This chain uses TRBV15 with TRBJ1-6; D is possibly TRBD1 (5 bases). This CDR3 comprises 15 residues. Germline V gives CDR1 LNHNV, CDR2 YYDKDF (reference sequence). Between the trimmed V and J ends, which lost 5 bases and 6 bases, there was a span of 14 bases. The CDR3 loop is CATSEFRVTNSPLHF. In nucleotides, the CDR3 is TGTGCCACCAGCGAGTTCAGGGTTACTAATTCACCCCTCCACTTT.

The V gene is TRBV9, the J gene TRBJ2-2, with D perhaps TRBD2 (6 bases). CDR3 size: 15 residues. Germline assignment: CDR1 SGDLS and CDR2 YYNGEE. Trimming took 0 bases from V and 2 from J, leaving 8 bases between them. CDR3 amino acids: CASSVVAVNTGELFF. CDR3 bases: TGTGCCAGCAGCGTAGTAGCGGTTAACACCGGGGAGCTGTTTTTT.

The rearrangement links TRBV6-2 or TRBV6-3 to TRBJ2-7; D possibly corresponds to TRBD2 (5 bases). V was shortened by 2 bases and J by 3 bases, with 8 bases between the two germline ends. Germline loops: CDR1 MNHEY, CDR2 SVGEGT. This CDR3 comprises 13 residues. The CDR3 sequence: CASSYRLYYEQYF. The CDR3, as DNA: TGTGCCAGCAGTTACAGACTATACTACGAGCAGTACTTC.

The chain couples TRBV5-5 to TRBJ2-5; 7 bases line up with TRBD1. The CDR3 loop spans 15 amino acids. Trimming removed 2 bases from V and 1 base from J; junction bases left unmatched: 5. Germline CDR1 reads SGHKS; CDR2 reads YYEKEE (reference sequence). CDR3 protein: CASSLLRGSQETQYF. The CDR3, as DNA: TGTGCCAGCAGCTTACTCAGGGGGAGCCAAGAGACCCAGTACTTC.

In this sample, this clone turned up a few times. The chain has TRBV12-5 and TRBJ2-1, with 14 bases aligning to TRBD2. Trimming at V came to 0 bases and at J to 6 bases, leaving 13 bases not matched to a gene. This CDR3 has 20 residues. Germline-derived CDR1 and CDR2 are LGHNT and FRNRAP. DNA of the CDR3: TGTGCTAGTGGTTTGGTAGCGGGACTAGCGGGAGCCTCTAAAAGCAATGAGCAGTTCTTC. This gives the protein CASGLVAGLAGASKSNEQFF.

The CDR3 DNA reads TGTGCCAGCAGCCATGGGACAGTAATTTCACCCCTCCACTTT. Encoded protein: CASSHGTVISPLHF. The chain employs TRBV5-8 and TRBJ1-6, with 7 bases identical to TRBD1. Germline V gives CDR1 SGHTS, CDR2 YDEGEE. The CDR3 runs 14 residues. V shed 4 bases, J shed 9 bases, and the junction held 7 bases outside the gene matches.

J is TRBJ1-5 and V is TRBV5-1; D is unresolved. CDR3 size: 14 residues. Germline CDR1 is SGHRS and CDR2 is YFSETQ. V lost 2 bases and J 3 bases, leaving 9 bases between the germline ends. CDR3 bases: TGCGCCAGCAGCTTCGAGGGCCCCAATCAGCCCCAGCATTTT. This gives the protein CASSFEGPNQPQHF.

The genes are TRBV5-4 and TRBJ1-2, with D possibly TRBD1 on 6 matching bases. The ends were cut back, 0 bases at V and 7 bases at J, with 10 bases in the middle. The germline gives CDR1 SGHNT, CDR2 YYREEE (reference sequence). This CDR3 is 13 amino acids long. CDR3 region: CASSLAQGTGYTF. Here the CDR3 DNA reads TGTGCCAGCAGCTTGGCACAGGGCACTGGCTACACCTTC.

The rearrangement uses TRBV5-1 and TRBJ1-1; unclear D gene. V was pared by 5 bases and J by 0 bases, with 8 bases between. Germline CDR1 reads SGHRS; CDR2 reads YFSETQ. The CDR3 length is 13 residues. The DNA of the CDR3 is TGCGCCAGCAGGGCCCAGATGAACACTGAAGCTTTCTTT. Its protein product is CASRAQMNTEAFF.

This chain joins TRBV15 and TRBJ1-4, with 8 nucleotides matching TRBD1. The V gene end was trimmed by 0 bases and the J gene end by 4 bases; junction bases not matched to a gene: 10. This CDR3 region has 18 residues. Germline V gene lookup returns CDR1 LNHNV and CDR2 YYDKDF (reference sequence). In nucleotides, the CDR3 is TGTGCCACCAGCAGAGAACCCCAGGGGGCGCATGATAATGAAAAACTGTTTTTT. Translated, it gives CATSREPQGAHDNEKLFF.

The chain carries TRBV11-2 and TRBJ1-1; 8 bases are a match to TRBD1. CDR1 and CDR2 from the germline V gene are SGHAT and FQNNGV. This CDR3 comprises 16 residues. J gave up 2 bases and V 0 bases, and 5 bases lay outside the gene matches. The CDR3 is CASSLEAAGGNTEAFF. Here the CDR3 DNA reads TGTGCCAGCAGCTTAGAAGCGGCAGGGGGCAACACTGAAGCTTTCTTT.